The 32 T cell receptor beta chains listed next were all sequenced from one sample in a study of blood T cell repertoires in COVID-19. The protocol was immunoSEQ multiplex PCR, while the TCRdb copy is restricted to in-frame clones and leaves out a portion. The sample lists fewer than 350,000 clones, roughly 85% occurring once. Sequencing input: PBMCs or T cells enriched from blood (not recorded which). The receptors were sampled from a woman in her 30s who had been exposed to COVID-19.

This clone was picked up one time. The gene calls are TRBV4-3 and TRBJ1-4; TRBD1 is a possible D gene (5 bases). The length of the CDR3 is 15 residues. Trimming pared 4 bases from V and 8 bases from J, leaving 17 bases between. Germline V gene data show CDR1 as LGHNA and CDR2 as YSLEER. DNA of the CDR3: TGCGCCAGCAGCCCAAGGGCAGGGATGAGAGAAAAACTGTTTTTT. Translated, it gives CASSPRAGMREKLFF.

This clone was detected only a few times. V is TRBV5-1 and J is TRBJ1-3; D ambiguous. This CDR3 region has 16 residues. V was shortened by 3 bases and J by 1 base, with 14 bases between the two germline ends. From germline, CDR1 is SGHRS and CDR2 YFSETQ. The CDR3 is CASSSSRLGSGNTIYF. The DNA of the CDR3 is TGCGCCAGCAGCTCCTCAAGACTAGGGTCTGGAAACACCATATATTTT.

This clone came up once. In DNA form, the CDR3 reads TGCGCCAGCAGCCAAATTGAGGCGTCAGGGCCCCTCTATGGCTACACCTTC. As protein: CASSQIEASGPLYGYTF. The gene calls are TRBV4-3 and TRBJ1-2; TRBD1 is a possible D gene (5 bases). This CDR3 has 17 amino acids. The ends were cut back, 2 bases at V and 4 bases at J, with 20 bases in the middle. Germline V gene lookup returns CDR1 LGHNA and CDR2 YSLEER.

The chain recombines TRBV27 with TRBJ2-7; 8 bases map to TRBD1. The germline gives CDR1 MNHEY, CDR2 SMNVEV (reference sequence). The CDR3 is made up of 17 amino acids. J gave up 3 bases and V 7 bases, and 17 bases lay outside the gene matches. The CDR3 DNA sequence: TGTGCCAGCACCGCGGGGTATGTAGGACAGGGTTTCTACGAGCAGTACTTC. Translating gives CASTAGYVGQGFYEQYF.

Of note for this clone: The same CDR3 is also encoded by other DNA sequences in this sample. The V call is TRBV12-3 or TRBV12-4, the J call TRBJ2-7, with D tentatively TRBD2 (6 bases). The CDR3 consists of 11 residues. Deletions cut 3 bases from V and 6 bases from J, with 6 bases between. As DNA, the CDR3 is TGTGCCAGCAGTTTGGGGGGCGAGCAGTACTTC. Protein product: CASSLGGEQYF.

This clone was counted ten times or more. Different DNA sequences within this sample yield the same CDR3. V gene TRBV7-9 combines with J gene TRBJ1-2; D perhaps matches TRBD1 (5 bases). Trimming took 3 bases from V and 4 from J, leaving 9 bases between them. Germline values: CDR1 SEHNR, CDR2 FQNEAQ (reference sequence). The CDR3 is made up of 13 amino acids. The CDR3 sequence is CASSFGGGYGYTF. The DNA for the CDR3 is TGTGCCAGCAGCTTCGGGGGGGGCTATGGCTACACCTTC.

This clone was found a few times. The chain is built from TRBV7-3 and TRBJ1-4; D gene unclear. Germline V gene data show CDR1 as SGHTA and CDR2 as FQGTGA. CDR3 length equals 15 residues. Trimming shortened V by 5 bases and J by 8 bases, and 18 bases separated the two germline ends. The CDR3 protein is CASSLDGRAGEKLFF. The CDR3 nucleotides are TGTGCCAGCAGCCTCGATGGGAGGGCGGGAGAAAAACTGTTTTTT.

This rearrangement joins TRBV5-6 to TRBJ2-3; unclear D gene. Germline assignment: CDR1 SGHDT and CDR2 YYEEEE. Trimming took off 1 base at V and 3 bases at J, with 12 bases between the two ends. The CDR3 consists of 15 residues. CDR3 nucleotide sequence: TGTGCCAGCAGCTTGACTGGGTTCAGGACAGATACGCAGTATTTT. This gives the protein CASSLTGFRTDTQYF.

This chain uses TRBV7-8 with TRBJ2-3, with D possibly matching TRBD2 (6 bases). Germline V gene sequence: CDR1 SGHVS, CDR2 FQNEAQ. Deletions cut 1 base from V and 0 bases from J, with 8 bases between. The CDR3 is 15 residues long. The CDR3 spells CASSLEGTSTDTQYF. The CDR3 region has the DNA TGTGCCAGCAGCTTAGAAGGGACTAGCACAGATACGCAGTATTTT.

The chain employs TRBV11-2 and TRBJ2-7, with D uncertain. The germline V gene has CDR1 SGHAT and CDR2 FQNNGV. The CDR3 is 14 amino acids. Trimming removed 0 bases from V and 1 base from J, with 7 bases in between. The CDR3: CASSLDSMSYEQYF. CDR3 bases: TGTGCCAGCAGCTTAGACAGTATGTCCTACGAGCAGTACTTC. Full variable domain (outside the CDR3, taken from reference TRBV11-2 and TRBJ2-7): EAGVAQSPRYKIIEKRQSVAFWCNPISGHATLYWYQQILGQGPKLLIQFQNNGVVDDSQLPKDRFSAERLKGVDSTLKIQPAKLEDSAVYLCASSLDSMSYEQYFGPGTRLTVT.

The V call is TRBV3-1 (or the pseudogene TRBV3-2), the J call TRBJ1-2; 11 nucleotides line up with TRBD1. Per the germline V gene, CDR1 is LGHDT and CDR2 is YNNKEL (reference sequence). CDR3 size: 16 residues. V gave up 1 base and J gave up 4 bases; unmatched junction bases: 5. The CDR3 here is CASSQVGQGATYGYTF. For the CDR3, the DNA is TGTGCCAGCAGCCAAGTAGGACAGGGGGCGACCTATGGCTACACCTTC.

The chain joins TRBV5-4 to TRBJ2-1; 8 nucleotides agree with TRBD2. There are 15 residues in the CDR3. V was pared by 0 bases and J by 6 bases, with 5 bases of the junction left unmatched. Germline V gene lookup returns CDR1 SGHNT and CDR2 YYREEE (reference sequence). The CDR3, as DNA: TGTGCCAGCAGCTTGGTCGGCGGGAGGAGCAATGAGCAGTTCTTC. Translated: CASSLVGGRSNEQFF.

The chain recombines TRBV7-9 with TRBJ2-1; TRBD2 matches at 10 bases. The V gene's germline CDR1 is SEHNR and CDR2 FQNEAQ (reference sequence). CDR3 length: 18 residues. The V segment lost 4 bases and the J segment 0 bases; nucleotides outside the gene matches: 9. CDR3 DNA sequence: TGTGCCAGCAGCTATCGACTAGCGGGCTTTAGCTCCTACAATGAGCAGTTCTTC. This sequence encodes CASSYRLAGFSSYNEQFF.

V usage is TRBV3-1 (or the pseudogene TRBV3-2) and J usage is TRBJ2-1, with 12 bases lining up with TRBD2. V shed 1 base, J shed 2 bases, and the junction held 0 bases outside the gene matches. CDR3 length: 16 amino acids. CDR1 is LGHDT and CDR2 is YNNKEL in the germline V gene (reference sequence). CDR3 sequence (DNA): TGTGCCAGCAGCCAAGGACTAGCGGGGGCCTACAATGAGCAGTTCTTC. Encoded protein: CASSQGLAGAYNEQFF.

The chain joins TRBV6-5 to TRBJ1-1; 7 nucleotides agree with TRBD1. V lost 0 bases and J lost 1; bases outside the gene matches: 2. This CDR3 spans 15 amino acids. CDR1 is MNHEY and CDR2 is SVGAGI in the germline V gene. The chain's CDR3 is CASSYSTGRNTEAFF. CDR3 DNA sequence: TGTGCCAGCAGTTACTCGACAGGGCGGAACACTGAAGCTTTCTTT.

This clone was counted once. This chain connects TRBV14 to TRBJ2-2; D not certain. The CDR3 length is 15 residues. Germline loops: CDR1 SGHDN, CDR2 FVKESK. Trimming took 0 bases from V and 1 from J, leaving 6 bases between them. This CDR3 is CASSQDPGNTGELFF. CDR3 in DNA: TGTGCCAGCAGCCAAGATCCAGGGAACACCGGGGAGCTGTTTTTT.

This clone was seen just once. This chain's CDR3 is CASKGLAGVDTQYF. CDR3 coding DNA: TGTGCCAGCAAAGGACTAGCGGGGGTAGATACGCAGTATTTT. The rearrangement links TRBV2 to TRBJ2-3; 13 bases are shared with TRBD2. The CDR3 runs 14 residues. V lost 7 bases, J lost 5 bases, and 3 bases stayed unmatched. Germline CDR1 is SNHLY and CDR2 is FYNNEI.

In its sample, this clone was seen a few times. The chain links TRBV28 to TRBJ1-4; 10 bases match TRBD1. J was trimmed by 8 bases and V by 6 bases; bases with no gene match: 6. The CDR3 sequence is 14 residues long. The germline gives CDR1 MDHEN, CDR2 SYDVKM. Here the CDR3 reads CASRMTGGKEKLFF. CDR3 sequence (DNA): TGTGCCAGCAGGATGACAGGGGGCAAGGAAAAACTGTTTTTT. Filled out from reference TRBV28 and TRBJ1-4, the complete variable domain reads DVKVTQSSRYLVKRTGEKVFLECVQDMDHENMFWYRQDPGLGLRLIYFSYDVKMKEKGDIPEGYSVSREKKERFSLILESASTNQTSMYLCASRMTGGKEKLFFGSGTQLSVL.

This clone has just a few counts. The V gene is TRBV19, the J gene TRBJ2-2; 10 bases are shared with TRBD1. Per the germline V gene, CDR1 is LNHDA and CDR2 is SQIVND (reference sequence). After removal of 9 bases from V and 5 bases from J, the junction contained 12 bases not matched to a gene. This CDR3 region has 16 residues. CDR3 region: CASAAGTGVWTGELFF. The DNA for the CDR3 is TGTGCCAGCGCTGCCGGGACAGGGGTGTGGACCGGGGAGCTGTTTTTT.

The chain links TRBV13 to TRBJ2-2, with TRBD2 matching 7 bases. Germline CDR1 and CDR2: PRHDT and FYEKMQ (reference sequence). The CDR3 has 17 amino acids. With V trimmed by 3 bases and J by 6 bases, 13 bases remained unmatched. The CDR3 loop is CASSFKGGDHWAGELFF. The CDR3 region has the DNA TGTGCCAGCAGCTTTAAGGGAGGGGATCATTGGGCCGGGGAGCTGTTTTTT.

This chain joins TRBV19 and TRBJ2-3; 11 nucleotides agree with TRBD1. This CDR3 spans 15 amino acids. Germline V gene sequence: CDR1 LNHDA, CDR2 SQIVND (reference sequence). J lost 3 bases, V lost 10 bases, and 9 bases had no gene match. CDR3 amino acids: CATLNRDRGTDTQYF. The CDR3 DNA is TGTGCCACCCTTAACCGGGACAGGGGGACAGATACGCAGTATTTT.

The rearrangement uses TRBV25-1 and TRBJ2-3; 8 nucleotides line up with TRBD1. The trim removed 4 bases at V and 0 bases at J, leaving 6 bases unmatched. This CDR3 has 16 amino acids. Germline V gives CDR1 MGHDK, CDR2 SYGVNS. Here the CDR3 DNA reads TGTGCCAGCAGTGGGACAGGGCCCCTTAGCACAGATACGCAGTATTTT. It encodes CASSGTGPLSTDTQYF.

The chain links TRBV19 to TRBJ1-1; D possibly corresponds to TRBD1 (6 bases). V was shortened by 5 bases and J by 6 bases, with 13 bases between the two germline ends. This CDR3 contains 13 residues. The germline V gene has CDR1 LNHDA and CDR2 SQIVND (reference sequence). CDR3 bases: TGTGCCAGTAGTTCAAGACAGGTCCCTGAAGCTTTCTTT. Its protein product is CASSSRQVPEAFF.

The chain is built from TRBV7-2 and TRBJ1-6; a weak D match, TRBD1 (5 bases). This CDR3 has 14 amino acids. CDR1 is SGHTA, CDR2 FQGNSA, per germline. V lost 3 bases to trimming and J lost 9 bases, with 12 bases between them. The CDR3 DNA follows: TGTGCCAGCAGCTTTTCAGGGCCGGGTTCACCCCTCCACTTT. Translated: CASSFSGPGSPLHF.

The chain is built from TRBV7-8 and TRBJ2-5; 7 nucleotides line up with TRBD2. CDR1 and CDR2 from the germline V gene are SGHVS and FQNEAQ. There are 17 residues in the CDR3. The ends lost 0 bases at V and 1 base at J; junction bases unmatched: 8. The CDR3 region is CASSLALGRTTQETQYF. In DNA, the CDR3 is TGTGCCAGCAGCTTAGCTCTCGGGAGGACCACCCAAGAGACCCAGTACTTC.

The genes are TRBV5-4 and TRBJ1-3, with D perhaps TRBD1 (6 bases). Per germline, CDR1 SGHNT and CDR2 YYREEE (reference sequence). Deletions cut 4 bases from V and 0 bases from J, with 11 bases between. The CDR3 totals 15 residues. CDR3 in DNA: TGTGCCAGCAGCAAAACAGGGCCCTCTGGAAACACCATATATTTT. This sequence encodes CASSKTGPSGNTIYF.

The rearrangement uses TRBV2 and TRBJ2-1; 12 positions match TRBD2. The germline CDR1 and CDR2 sequences are SNHLY and FYNNEI. The CDR3 consists of 15 residues. V was clipped by 6 bases and J by 6 bases; unmatched bases: 6. The CDR3 loop is CASSTGTSGSNEQFF. CDR3 DNA: TGTGCCAGCAGCACCGGGACTAGCGGGTCCAATGAGCAGTTCTTC. Combining the CDR3 with reference TRBV2 and TRBJ2-1 gives the whole variable domain EPEVTQTPSHQVTQMGQEVILRCVPISNHLYFYWYRQILGQKVEFLVSFYNNEISEKSEIFDDQFSVERPDGSNFTLKIRSTKLEDSAMYFCASSTGTSGSNEQFFGPGTRLTVL.

The gene calls are TRBV10-3 and TRBJ1-6, with TRBD1 identical over 10 bases. The CDR3 length is 17 residues. Trimming cost V 1 base and J 11 bases; bases outside gene matches: 11. Germline assignment: CDR1 ENHRY and CDR2 SYGVKD. Here the CDR3 reads CAISEYVTGQGHAPLHF. CDR3 DNA: TGTGCCATCAGTGAGTACGTCACGGGACAGGGGCATGCACCCCTCCACTTT.

This chain uses TRBV30 with TRBJ1-2; D gene unclear. The CDR3 is 13 residues long. The V gene lost 3 bases and the J gene lost 8 bases, with 16 bases spanning the gap. From germline, CDR1 is GTSNPN and CDR2 SVGIG (reference sequence). The CDR3 spells CAWSENRDWGYTF. DNA of the CDR3: TGTGCCTGGAGCGAAAACCGGGATTGGGGCTACACCTTC.

V usage is TRBV4-1 and J usage is TRBJ2-3, with unresolved D. V was trimmed by 2 bases and J by 0 bases, leaving 9 bases between them. The CDR3 length is 15 residues. CDR1 is MGHRA, CDR2 YSYEKL, per germline. CDR3 nucleotides: TGCGCCAGCAGCCAAACCGTTACTAGCACAGATACGCAGTATTTT. This gives the protein CASSQTVTSTDTQYF.

The V gene is TRBV2, the J gene TRBJ2-1; 9 bases agree with TRBD2. Unmatched junction bases numbered 15, after V lost 11 bases and J lost 7 bases. CDR1 and CDR2 (germline): SNHLY, FYNNEI. The CDR3 is 15 residues long. CDR3 region: CAGRSSGRSQNEQFF. The CDR3 DNA follows: TGTGCCGGCCGAAGTAGCGGGAGATCTCAGAATGAGCAGTTCTTC.

The gene calls are TRBV28 and TRBJ1-2; no clear D gene. The CDR3 extends over 12 amino acids. CDR1 and CDR2 from the germline V gene are MDHEN and SYDVKM. V lost 9 bases, J lost 7 bases, and 15 bases lay in between. CDR3 sequence (DNA): TGTGCCAGTAACTCCGGGGTGGTTGGCTACACCTTC. Residues: CASNSGVVGYTF.